This T cell receptor (beta chain) was captured by sequencing in a study of T cell repertoires in cytomegalovirus infection. Study-level background: Through public TCR beta signatures, both CMV infection and matching HLA type were indicated. Study conclusions and caveats: Cumulated frequencies of public TCR beta families served to identify carriers of CMV plus the relevant HLA.

CDR1 is KGHSH and CDR2 is LQKENI in the germline V gene. Trimming removed 3 bases at V and 5 bases at J, with 14 bases between. This CDR3 contains 15 residues. As to this clonotype: Its antigen is as yet unknown.

MiXCR, run by TCRdb on the reads, gives a single entry per CDR3 protein. The sample consists of more than 500,000 distinct CDR3 sequences, about 15% of them appearing once. The genes are TRBV18 and TRBJ1-5, with no clear D. The sample was CD8+ T cells from PBMCs. The receptor's source is a human donor in good health (CMV status not recorded). Some clones in this sample may be carry-over from other donors' samples. DNA of the CDR3: TGTGCCAGCTCACCCTCCTGGGGATTCGATCAGCCCCAGCATTTT. This encodes CASSPSWGFDQPQHF.